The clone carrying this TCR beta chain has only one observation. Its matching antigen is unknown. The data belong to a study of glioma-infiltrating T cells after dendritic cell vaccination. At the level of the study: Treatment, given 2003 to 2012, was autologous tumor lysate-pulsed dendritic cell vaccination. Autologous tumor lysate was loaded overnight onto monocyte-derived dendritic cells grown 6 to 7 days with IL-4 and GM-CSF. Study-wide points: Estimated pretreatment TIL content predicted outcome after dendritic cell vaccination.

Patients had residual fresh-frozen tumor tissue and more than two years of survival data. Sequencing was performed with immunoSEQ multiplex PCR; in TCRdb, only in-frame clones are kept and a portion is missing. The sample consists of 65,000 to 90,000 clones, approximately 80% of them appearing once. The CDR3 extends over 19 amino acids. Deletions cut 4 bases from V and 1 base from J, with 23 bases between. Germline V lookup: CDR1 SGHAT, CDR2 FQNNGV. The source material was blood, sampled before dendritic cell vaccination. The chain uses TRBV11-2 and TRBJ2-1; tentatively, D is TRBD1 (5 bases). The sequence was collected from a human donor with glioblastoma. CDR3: CASSSAAVMGLGSYNEQFF. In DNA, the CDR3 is TGTGCCAGCAGCTCCGCGGCTGTCATGGGGCTTGGATCCTACAATGAGCAGTTCTTC.